This T cell receptor beta chain appears in the sequencing data of a study of blood T cell repertoires in COVID-19. About the study: Collection of acute and convalescent COVID-19 samples took place in the United States, Italy and Spain. The cDNA or gDNA used as material had been derived from T cells, B-cell-depleted T cells, or PBMCs.

Per the study methods: Reference gene primer amplification in the assay estimated nucleated cell counts. Measured with immunoSEQ multiplex PCR; TCRdb has only the in-frame clones, and not every one. For V, J and clone size, that table is used; D and trimming come from the DNA. This sample has roughly 100,000 clones, with roughly 85% found just once. The sequenced material came from peripheral blood. This TCR was sampled from a man between 50 and 59 years old with active COVID-19.

CDR3: CASRLTLGHLEAFF. CDR3 nucleotides: TGTGCCAGCAGACTTACGCTGGGACACCTTGAAGCTTTCTTT. The chain recombines TRBV27 with TRBJ1-1; a weak D match, TRBD1 (6 bases). From germline, CDR1 is MNHEY and CDR2 SMNVEV (reference sequence). Trimming pared 6 bases from V and 7 bases from J, leaving 18 bases between. This CDR3 is 14 amino acids long.